These 24 T cell receptor beta chains came from one sample sequenced in a study of technical replicates of blood from a few donors. Sequencing used immunoSEQ multiplex PCR; TCRdb keeps in-frame clones, though not all of them. The sample contains about 80,000 clones, 97% of which appear only once. The sequenced sample was T cells isolated from PBMCs. These receptors were obtained from a human donor in good health.

The rearrangement joins TRBV18 to TRBJ2-3, with 7 bases lining up with TRBD2. The germline gives CDR1 KGHSH, CDR2 LQKENI. The V and J ends lost 3 bases and 0 bases, in that order; junction bases with no gene match: 6. The CDR3 is made up of 16 amino acids. CDR3 protein: CASSPGVAGSTDTQYF. The CDR3 coding sequence is TGTGCCAGCTCACCTGGGGTAGCGGGTAGCACAGATACGCAGTATTTT.

The V call is TRBV9, the J call TRBJ1-4; D is unclear. This CDR3 comprises 16 residues. Trimming shortened V by 0 bases and J by 5 bases, and 14 bases separated the two germline ends. Germline CDR1 SGDLS, CDR2 YYNGEE. The CDR3 spells CASSVGSGRSNEKLFF. The CDR3 region has the DNA TGTGCCAGCAGCGTAGGATCGGGTCGCTCGAATGAAAAACTGTTTTTT.

Only one count was recorded for this clone. The chain is built from TRBV5-6 and TRBJ1-2; possibly TRBD1 for D (5 bases). Germline CDR1 is SGHDT and CDR2 is YYEEEE. The length of the CDR3 is 11 residues. V was pared by 1 base and J by 13 bases, with 11 bases between. CDR3 region: CASSLIQAITF. The CDR3 DNA follows: TGTGCCAGCAGCTTGATACAGGCCATCACCTTC.

The chain uses TRBV10-1 and TRBJ1-2; TRBD1 aligns across 7 bases. CDR1 WNHNN and CDR2 SYGVQD come from the germline V gene (reference sequence). The CDR3 is made up of 14 amino acids. The V segment lost 0 bases and the J segment 3 bases; nucleotides outside the gene matches: 1. CDR3 residues: CASSESGTDYGYTF. The CDR3 nucleotides are TGCGCCAGCAGTGAGTCAGGGACAGACTATGGCTACACCTTC.

J is TRBJ1-2 and V is TRBV19, with D uncertain. The CDR3 consists of 12 residues. Germline V gene sequence: CDR1 LNHDA, CDR2 SQIVND (reference sequence). V lost 3 bases and J 3 bases, leaving 5 bases between the germline ends. The CDR3: CASSIPDYGYTF. The CDR3 nucleotides read TGTGCCAGTAGTATTCCGGACTATGGCTACACCTTC. Full variable domain (remainder filled in from reference TRBV19 and TRBJ1-2): DGGITQSPKYLFRKEGQNVTLSCEQNLNHDAMYWYRQDPGQGLRLIYYSQIVNDFQKGDIAEGYSVSREKKESFPLTVTSAQKNPTAFYLCASSIPDYGYTFGSGTRLTVV.

The chain has TRBV6-1 and TRBJ1-6; the match to TRBD1 covers 9 bases. Germline CDR1 MNHNS, CDR2 SASEGT. V lost 5 bases and J lost 7; bases outside the gene matches: 3. CDR3 length equals 14 residues. The DNA for the CDR3 is TGTGCCAGCAGTTCCGGGACAGGGAATTCACCCCTCCACTTT. This codes for CASSSGTGNSPLHF.

The genes are TRBV28 and TRBJ1-4; D remains unclear. Germline V lookup: CDR1 MDHEN, CDR2 SYDVKM. V was trimmed by 7 bases and J by 0 bases, leaving 6 bases between them. CDR3 size: 13 residues. The CDR3 region has the DNA TGTGCCAGCAACGTAGCAACTAATGAAAAACTGTTTTTT. Encoded protein: CASNVATNEKLFF.

The V call is TRBV18, the J call TRBJ1-3; TRBD1 might be the D (5 bases). This CDR3 spans 14 amino acids. CDR1 is KGHSH and CDR2 is LQKENI in the germline V gene. The V gene lost 2 bases and the J gene lost 1 base, with 6 bases spanning the gap. Here the CDR3 reads CASSPGTSGNTIYF. DNA of the CDR3: TGTGCCAGCTCACCAGGGACTTCTGGAAACACCATATATTTT.

The rearrangement uses TRBV6-1 and TRBJ1-1; the D gene is possibly TRBD1 (5 bases). The CDR3 consists of 15 residues. Germline CDR1 and CDR2: MNHNS and SASEGT. Trimming shortened V by 8 bases and J by 0 bases, and 16 bases separated the two germline ends. This CDR3 reads CASGAGILLNTEAFF. The CDR3, as DNA: TGTGCCAGCGGGGCAGGGATTCTACTGAACACTGAAGCTTTCTTT.

The V gene is TRBV28, the J gene TRBJ2-7; D is possibly TRBD1 (6 bases). CDR1 and CDR2 from the germline V gene are MDHEN and SYDVKM. V lost 6 bases and J 0 bases, leaving 21 bases between the germline ends. This CDR3 comprises 17 residues. CDR3 amino acids: CASSQGLPGQASYEQYF. Here the CDR3 DNA reads TGTGCCAGCAGCCAAGGCCTGCCGGGACAAGCCTCCTACGAGCAGTACTTC.

The chain couples TRBV19 to TRBJ2-5; 8 nucleotides agree with TRBD1. With 3 bases clipped from V and 5 bases from J, the junction kept 11 bases outside the gene matches. CDR1 and CDR2 (germline): LNHDA, SQIVND (reference sequence). CDR3 length equals 16 residues. The CDR3: CASSIYGQGGMETQYF. The CDR3 region has the DNA TGTGCCAGTAGTATTTACGGACAGGGCGGAATGGAGACCCAGTACTTC.

The chain has TRBV27 and TRBJ2-5, with a tentative D call TRBD2 (6 bases). V was trimmed by 2 bases and J by 5 bases, leaving 12 bases between them. Looked up from germline, CDR1 is MNHEY and CDR2 is SMNVEV (reference sequence). The CDR3 extends over 14 amino acids. CDR3 residues: CASSLMGGRETQYF. The CDR3, as DNA: TGTGCCAGCAGTTTAATGGGGGGAAGGGAGACCCAGTACTTC.

V and J are TRBV5-1 and TRBJ2-2, with a tentative D call TRBD1 (6 bases). The CDR3 has 18 amino acids. Trimming removed 0 bases from V and 2 bases from J, with 17 bases in between. Germline V CDR1 and CDR2: SGHRS, YFSETQ. The chain's CDR3 is CASSLDTPGTPNTGELFF. The CDR3 nucleotides read TGCGCCAGCAGCTTGGACACGCCCGGGACACCTAACACCGGGGAGCTGTTTTTT.

This chain connects TRBV11-2 to TRBJ2-1; D might be TRBD2 (5 bases). Germline V gives CDR1 SGHAT, CDR2 FQNNGV. V shed 2 bases and J shed 6 bases, with 17 bases lying between them. There are 16 residues in the CDR3. The CDR3 DNA sequence: TGTGCCAGCAGCTTAAACTTCCTGGGAGCGGTCAATGAGCAGTTCTTC. The encoded protein is CASSLNFLGAVNEQFF.

CDR3 protein: CASTPTPNTDTQYF. As DNA, the CDR3 is TGTGCCAGCACTCCTACCCCGAACACAGATACGCAGTATTTT. This chain connects TRBV6-5 to TRBJ2-3, with D uncertain. Germline V gene data show CDR1 as MNHEY and CDR2 as SVGAGI. Trimming cost V 7 bases and J 2 bases, with 13 bases left between them. The CDR3 has 14 residues.

The genes are TRBV7-9 and TRBJ2-2; tentative D call: TRBD2 (5 bases). Trimming shortened V by 5 bases and J by 1 base, and 11 bases separated the two germline ends. Germline loops: CDR1 SEHNR, CDR2 FQNEAQ (reference sequence). This CDR3 is built from 15 residues. This CDR3 reads CASSPRGQNTGELFF. DNA for the CDR3: TGTGCCAGCAGCCCGAGAGGGCAGAACACCGGGGAGCTGTTTTTT.

CDR3 loop: CASSLRDRDGNEQFF. In nucleotides, the CDR3 is TGTGCCAGCAGTTTACGGGACAGGGATGGGAATGAGCAGTTCTTC. This chain links TRBV28 with TRBJ2-1, with TRBD1 matching over 9 bases. The CDR3 loop spans 15 amino acids. J was trimmed by 7 bases and V by 2 bases; bases with no gene match: 6. Per the germline V gene, CDR1 is MDHEN and CDR2 is SYDVKM.

V is TRBV5-5 and J is TRBJ2-7, with D perhaps TRBD2 (5 bases). Per the germline V gene, CDR1 is SGHKS and CDR2 is YYEKEE (reference sequence). Trimming left V 4 bases short and J 3 bases short, with 14 bases between. The CDR3 is 14 amino acids. In DNA form, the CDR3 reads TGTGCCAGCAGCCCACTAGGTGGGGACTACGAGCAGTACTTC. This gives the protein CASSPLGGDYEQYF.

In this sample, this clone turned up a few times. V and J are TRBV7-8 and TRBJ1-2; 7 nucleotides line up with TRBD1. The CDR3 has 16 amino acids. Germline trimming cut 1 base from V and 1 base from J; bases unmatched to any gene: 6. In germline, CDR1 is SGHVS, CDR2 FQNEAQ. This CDR3 reads CASSLGGQSLNYGYTF. The DNA for the CDR3 is TGTGCCAGCAGCTTAGGGGGACAGTCTCTTAACTATGGCTACACCTTC.

The J gene is TRBJ1-6, the V gene TRBV5-4, with D possibly matching TRBD1 (6 bases). Trimming cost V 1 base and J 7 bases, with 9 bases left between them. The CDR3 length is 14 residues. Germline lookup yields CDR1 SGHNT and CDR2 YYREEE (reference sequence). CDR3 sequence (DNA): TGTGCCAGCAGCTTGATCCAGGGGAATTCACCCCTCCACTTT. Amino acid sequence: CASSLIQGNSPLHF.

The chain uses TRBV15 and TRBJ2-3; 11 bases match TRBD2. The CDR3 is 22 residues long. The V gene end was trimmed by 6 bases and the J gene end by 2 bases; junction bases not matched to a gene: 25. The germline gives CDR1 LNHNV, CDR2 YYDKDF (reference sequence). In nucleotides, the CDR3 is TGTGCCACCAGATTCACAGGTTATGGGACTAGCGGATTGGGGACTTTCACAGATACGCAGTATTTT. Translated, it gives CATRFTGYGTSGLGTFTDTQYF. Combining the CDR3 with reference TRBV15 and TRBJ2-3 gives the whole variable domain DAMVIQNPRYQVTQFGKPVTLSCSQTLNHNVMYWYQQKSSQAPKLLFHYYDKDFNNEADTPDNFQSRRPNTSFCFLDIRSPGLGDTAMYLCATRFTGYGTSGLGTFTDTQYFGPGTRLTVL.

The chain employs TRBV15 and TRBJ1-2, with a tentative D call TRBD1 (5 bases). Germline V CDR1 and CDR2: LNHNV, YYDKDF (reference sequence). The V gene lost 8 bases and the J gene lost 3 bases, with 13 bases spanning the gap. This CDR3 comprises 13 residues. CDR3 region: CATRTSFDYGYTF. The CDR3 DNA reads TGTGCCACCCGGACAAGTTTCGACTATGGCTACACCTTC.

V gene TRBV28 combines with J gene TRBJ1-2, with 11 bases matching TRBD1. The length of the CDR3 is 16 residues. Trimming removed 3 bases from V and 8 bases from J; junction bases left unmatched: 11. Germline V gives CDR1 MDHEN, CDR2 SYDVKM. The chain's CDR3 is CASSFSRTGGAKGYTF. Written as DNA, the CDR3 is TGTGCCAGCAGTTTCTCCAGGACAGGGGGCGCGAAAGGCTACACCTTC.

The chain is built from TRBV11-2 and TRBJ2-7; 7 bases are a match to TRBD2. The CDR3 loop spans 14 amino acids. V shed 1 base and J 0 bases; nucleotides not matched to a gene: 0. The V gene's germline CDR1 is SGHAT and CDR2 FQNNGV. The CDR3 sequence is CASSLGGGSYEQYF. In DNA, the CDR3 is TGTGCCAGCAGCTTAGGCGGGGGCTCCTACGAGCAGTACTTC.